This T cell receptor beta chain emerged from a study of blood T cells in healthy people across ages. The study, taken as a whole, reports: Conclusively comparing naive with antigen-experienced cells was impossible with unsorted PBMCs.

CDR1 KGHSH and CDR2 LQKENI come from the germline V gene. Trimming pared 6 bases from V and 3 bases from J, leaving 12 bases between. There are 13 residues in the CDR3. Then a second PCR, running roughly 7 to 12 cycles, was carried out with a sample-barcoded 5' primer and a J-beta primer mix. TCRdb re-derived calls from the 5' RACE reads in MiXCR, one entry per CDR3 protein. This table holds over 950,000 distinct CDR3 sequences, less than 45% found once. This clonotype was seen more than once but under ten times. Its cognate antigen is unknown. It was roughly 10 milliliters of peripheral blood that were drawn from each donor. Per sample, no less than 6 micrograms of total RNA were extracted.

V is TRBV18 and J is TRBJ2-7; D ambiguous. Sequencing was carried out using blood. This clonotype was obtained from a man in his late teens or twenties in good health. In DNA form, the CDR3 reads TGTGCCAGCTCCCAATCGACCGACTACGAGCAGTACTTC. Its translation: CASSQSTDYEQYF.